The text below deals with one TCR beta chain. The record originates from a study of Graves' ophthalmopathy and Graves' hyperthyroidism. If patients had other autoimmune diseases, uncontrolled infections, pregnancy or lactation, they were excluded. PBMCs were isolated by Ficoll-Paque density gradient centrifugation, using over 9.5 ml of fresh peripheral blood as the starting material. The study amplified TCR beta CDR3 regions using RNA transcripts. HTBI primers primed a first-round RT-PCR, and a second-round multiplex PCR followed. TCRdb fed the multiplex PCR reads into MiXCR, producing one record per CDR3 protein. This sample carries about 620,000 distinct CDR3 sequences, approximately 22% of them seen once, and the ten largest clones take roughly 6.9%. Sequenced sample: peripheral blood. This sequence was found in a woman aged 18-29 years with stable Graves' hyperthyroidism. Some clones in this sample may be carry-over from other donors' samples.

For the CDR3, the DNA is TGTGCCAGCAGACTCTCTAGCGGGAGCTCCTACGAGCAGTACTTC. It translates to CASRLSSGSSYEQYF. The chain employs TRBV12-3 or TRBV12-4 and TRBJ2-7; 10 bases match TRBD2. After removal of 6 bases from V and 0 bases from J, the junction contained 5 bases not matched to a gene. This CDR3 is built from 15 residues.